The source of this T cell receptor beta chain is a study of shared clonotypes between healthy human individuals. V was pared by 5 bases and J by 7 bases, with 20 bases between. The CDR3 spans 16 residues. Looked up from germline, CDR1 is SEHNR and CDR2 is FQNEAQ (reference sequence). The data were produced by immunoSEQ multiplex PCR, yet TCRdb's version contains in-frame clones alone and is incomplete. The sample lists over 400,000 clones, 95% to 97% occurring once. This chain links TRBV7-9 with TRBJ2-2; possible D gene TRBD1, 6 bases. The sample taken for sequencing was naive CD4+ T cells sorted from blood. Subset indicated: CD45RA+ positively selected. The clonotype comes from a woman aged 25 to 39 in good health. This chain's CDR3 is CASSPPGQPTVGELFF. Written as DNA, the CDR3 is TGTGCCAGCAGCCCACCCGGACAGCCGACCGTCGGGGAGCTGTTTTTT.